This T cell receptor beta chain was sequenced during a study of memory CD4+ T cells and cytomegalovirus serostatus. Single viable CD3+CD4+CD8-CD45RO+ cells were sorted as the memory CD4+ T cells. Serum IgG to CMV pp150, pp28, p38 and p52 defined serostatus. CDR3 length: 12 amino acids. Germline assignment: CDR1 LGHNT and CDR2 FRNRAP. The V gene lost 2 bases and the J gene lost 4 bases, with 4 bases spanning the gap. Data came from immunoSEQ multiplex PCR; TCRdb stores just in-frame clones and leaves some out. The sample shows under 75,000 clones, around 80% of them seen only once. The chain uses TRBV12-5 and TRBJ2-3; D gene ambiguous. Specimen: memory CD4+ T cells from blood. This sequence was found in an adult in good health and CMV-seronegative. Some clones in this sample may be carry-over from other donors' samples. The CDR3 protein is CASGLQADTQYF. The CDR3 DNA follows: TGTGCTAGTGGTTTGCAAGCAGATACGCAGTATTTT.